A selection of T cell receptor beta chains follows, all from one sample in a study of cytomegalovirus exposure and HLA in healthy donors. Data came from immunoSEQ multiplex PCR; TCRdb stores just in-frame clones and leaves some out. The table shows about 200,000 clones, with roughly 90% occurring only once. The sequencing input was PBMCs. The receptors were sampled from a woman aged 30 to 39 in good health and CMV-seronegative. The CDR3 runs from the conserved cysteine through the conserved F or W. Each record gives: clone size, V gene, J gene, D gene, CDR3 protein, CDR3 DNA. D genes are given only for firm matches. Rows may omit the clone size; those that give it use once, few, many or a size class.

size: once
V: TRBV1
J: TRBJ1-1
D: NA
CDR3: CTSSPGSEMNTEAFF
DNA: TGCACCAGCAGCCCAGGTTCGGAAATGAACACTGAAGCTTTCTTT

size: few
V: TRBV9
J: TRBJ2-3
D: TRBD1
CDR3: CASSREPISGQGSDTQYF
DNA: TGTGCCAGCAGCAGAGAGCCTATTTCGGGACAGGGGTCAGATACGCAGTATTTT

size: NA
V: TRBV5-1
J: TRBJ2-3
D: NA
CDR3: CASSWGGQSTDTQYF
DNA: TGCGCCAGCAGCTGGGGGGGCCAAAGCACAGATACGCAGTATTTT

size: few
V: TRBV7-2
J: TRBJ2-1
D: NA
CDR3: CASSFGVWNEQFF
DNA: TGTGCCAGCAGCTTCGGAGTGTGGAATGAGCAGTTCTTC

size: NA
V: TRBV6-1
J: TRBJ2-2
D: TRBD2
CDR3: CAEREGSGELFF
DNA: TGTGCCGAGCGGGAGGGCAGCGGGGAGCTGTTTTTT

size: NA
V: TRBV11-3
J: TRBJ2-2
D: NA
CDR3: CASSYGGDTGELFF
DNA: TGTGCCAGCAGCTACGGGGGTGACACCGGGGAGCTGTTTTTT

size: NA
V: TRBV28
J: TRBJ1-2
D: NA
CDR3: CASSLGHYYGYTF
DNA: TGTGCCAGCAGTTTAGGGCACTACTATGGCTACACCTTC

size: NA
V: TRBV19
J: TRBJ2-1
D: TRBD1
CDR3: CASSLGQVNEQFF
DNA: TGTGCCAGTAGTCTAGGACAGGTCAATGAGCAGTTCTTC

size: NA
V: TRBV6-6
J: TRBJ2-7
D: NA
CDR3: CASRYRELLAYEQYF
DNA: TGTGCCAGCAGGTACAGAGAACTCCTCGCTTACGAGCAGTACTTC

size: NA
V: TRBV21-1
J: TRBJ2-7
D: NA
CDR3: CASSNGGTSSYEQYF
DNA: TGTGCCAGCAGCAATGGCGGGACGAGCTCCTACGAGCAGTACTTC

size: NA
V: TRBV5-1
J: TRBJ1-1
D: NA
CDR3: CASSQPQGTEAFF
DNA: TGCGCCAGCAGCCAGCCCCAGGGCACTGAAGCTTTCTTT

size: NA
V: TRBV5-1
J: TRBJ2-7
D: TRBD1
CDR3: CASTTGDSYEQYF
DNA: TGCGCCAGTACGACAGGGGACTCCTACGAGCAGTACTTC

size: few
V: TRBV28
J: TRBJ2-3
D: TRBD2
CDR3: CASSPIGTSGQYF
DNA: TGTGCCAGCAGTCCAATCGGGACTAGTGGGCAGTATTTT

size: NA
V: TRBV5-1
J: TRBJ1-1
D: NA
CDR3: CASSLVGGQNTEAFF
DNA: TGCGCCAGCAGCTTGGTTGGGGGACAGAACACTGAAGCTTTCTTT

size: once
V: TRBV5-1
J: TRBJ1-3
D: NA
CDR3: CASSLDGDSGNTIYF
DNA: TGCGCCAGCAGCTTAGACGGAGACTCTGGAAACACCATATATTTT

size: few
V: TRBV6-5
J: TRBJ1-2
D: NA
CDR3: CASSYSYSTGYTF
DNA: TGTGCCAGCAGTTACTCCTATTCTACGGGCTACACCTTC

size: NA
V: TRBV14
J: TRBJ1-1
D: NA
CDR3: CASSFAGGEAFF
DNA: TGTGCCAGCAGCTTTGCCGGGGGGGAAGCTTTCTTT

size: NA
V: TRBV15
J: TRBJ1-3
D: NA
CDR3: CATSRDYSSGNTIYF
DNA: TGTGCCACCAGCAGAGACTACAGCTCTGGAAACACCATATATTTT

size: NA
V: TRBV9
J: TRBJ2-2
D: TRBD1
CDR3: CASSGTTGAGTGELFF
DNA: TGTGCCAGCAGCGGAACGACAGGGGCGGGCACCGGGGAGCTGTTTTTT

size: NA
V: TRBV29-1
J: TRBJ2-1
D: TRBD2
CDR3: CSVVAGLASPRSEQFF
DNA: TGCAGCGTTGTAGCGGGACTAGCGTCCCCTCGATCTGAGCAGTTCTTC

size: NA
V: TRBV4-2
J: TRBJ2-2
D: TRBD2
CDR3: CASSQALALNTGELFF
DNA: TGTGCCAGCAGCCAGGCACTAGCGTTGAACACCGGGGAGCTGTTTTTT

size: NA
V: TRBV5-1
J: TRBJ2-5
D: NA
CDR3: CASSWPSPETQYF
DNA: TGCGCCAGCAGCTGGCCGTCCCCAGAGACCCAGTACTTC

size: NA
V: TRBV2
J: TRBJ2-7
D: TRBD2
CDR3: CATSAGVPLHEQYF
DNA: TGTGCCACCTCGGCGGGGGTTCCATTACACGAGCAGTACTTC

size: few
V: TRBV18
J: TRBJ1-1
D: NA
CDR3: CAISESRRGTEAFF
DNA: TGTGCCATCTCAGAGTCTCGTCGGGGGACTGAAGCTTTCTTT

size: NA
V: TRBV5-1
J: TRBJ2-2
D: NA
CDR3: CASSLEDPISGELFF
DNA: TGCGCCAGCAGTCTGGAGGACCCGATATCCGGGGAGCTGTTTTTT

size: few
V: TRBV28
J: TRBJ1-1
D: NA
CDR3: CASRGAGLINTEAFF
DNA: TGTGCCAGCAGGGGGGCGGGCCTTATTAACACTGAAGCTTTCTTT

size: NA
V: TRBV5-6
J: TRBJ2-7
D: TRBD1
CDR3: CASSTRTGIDF
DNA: TGTGCCAGCAGCACCCGGACAGGGATAGACTTC

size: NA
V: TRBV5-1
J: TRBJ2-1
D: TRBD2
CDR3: CASRESGIGGNEQFF
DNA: TGCGCCAGCAGGGAGAGCGGGATTGGTGGTAATGAGCAGTTCTTC

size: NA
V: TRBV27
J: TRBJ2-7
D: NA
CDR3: CASSLGGAGVSHEQYF
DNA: TGTGCCAGCAGTTTAGGGGGCGCGGGAGTGTCCCACGAGCAGTACTTC

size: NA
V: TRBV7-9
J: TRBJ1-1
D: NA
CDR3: CASSFGGGTEAFF
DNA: TGTGCCAGCAGCTTTGGTGGAGGCACTGAAGCTTTCTTT

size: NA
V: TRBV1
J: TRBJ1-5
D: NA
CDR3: CTSSQGGGDQPQHF
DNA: TGCACCAGCAGCCAAGGAGGAGGGGATCAGCCCCAGCATTTT

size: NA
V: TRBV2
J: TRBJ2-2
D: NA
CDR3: CASRATNTGELFF
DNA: TGTGCCAGCAGGGCAACGAACACCGGGGAGCTGTTTTTT

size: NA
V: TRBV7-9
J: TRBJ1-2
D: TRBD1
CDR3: CASRDSSGGNGYTF
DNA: TGTGCCAGCAGAGACTCCTCAGGGGGAAATGGCTACACCTTC

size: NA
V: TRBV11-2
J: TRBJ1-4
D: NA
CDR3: CASGWTVNEKLFF
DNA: TGTGCCAGCGGGTGGACAGTAAATGAAAAACTGTTTTTT

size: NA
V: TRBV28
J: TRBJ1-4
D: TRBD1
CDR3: CASSSPSGQSNEKLFF
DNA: TGTGCCAGCAGTTCCCCCTCGGGACAGTCTAATGAAAAACTGTTTTTT

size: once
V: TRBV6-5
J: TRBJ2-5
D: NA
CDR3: CASSYFVGVLETQYF
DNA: TGTGCCAGCAGTTACTTCGTGGGAGTTCTGGAGACCCAGTACTTC

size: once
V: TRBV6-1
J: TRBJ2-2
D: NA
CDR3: CASTRRNTGELFF
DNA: TGTGCCAGCACCAGAAGGAACACCGGGGAGCTGTTTTTT

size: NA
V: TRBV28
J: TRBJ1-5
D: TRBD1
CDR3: CASSLDRVQPQHF
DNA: TGTGCCAGCAGCCTAGACAGGGTCCAGCCCCAGCATTTT

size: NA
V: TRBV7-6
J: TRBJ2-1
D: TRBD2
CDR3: CASSLELAGGGNEQFF
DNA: TGTGCCAGCAGCTTAGAGCTAGCGGGAGGGGGTAATGAGCAGTTCTTC

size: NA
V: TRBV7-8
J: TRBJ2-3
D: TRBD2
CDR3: CASSLSAGGTDTQYF
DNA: TGTGCCAGCAGCTTATCAGCGGGGGGCACAGATACGCAGTATTTT

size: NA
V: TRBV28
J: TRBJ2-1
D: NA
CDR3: CASSLLSGEQFF
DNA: TGTGCCAGCAGTTTGTTGTCGGGGGAGCAGTTCTTC

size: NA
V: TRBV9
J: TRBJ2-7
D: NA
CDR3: CASSTGLSPNEQYF
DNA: TGTGCCAGCAGCACAGGACTATCCCCGAACGAGCAGTACTTC

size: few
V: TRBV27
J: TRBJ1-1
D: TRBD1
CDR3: CASSLSQGATEAFF
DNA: TGTGCCAGCAGTTTATCTCAGGGGGCCACTGAAGCTTTCTTT

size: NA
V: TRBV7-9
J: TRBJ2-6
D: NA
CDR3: CASSPSGANVLTF
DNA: TGTGCCAGCAGCCCGTCTGGGGCCAACGTCCTGACTTTC

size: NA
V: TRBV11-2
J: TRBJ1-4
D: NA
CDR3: CASSPFGEKLFF
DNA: TGTGCCAGCAGCCCGTTCGGGGAAAAACTGTTTTTT

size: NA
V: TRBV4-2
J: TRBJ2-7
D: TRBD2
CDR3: CASSPRTSGSYEQYF
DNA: TGTGCCAGCAGCCCTCGGACTAGCGGGAGTTACGAGCAGTACTTC

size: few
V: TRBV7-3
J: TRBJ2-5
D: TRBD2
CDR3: CASSFSGGAGETQYF
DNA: TGTGCCAGCTCATTTAGCGGGGGGGCCGGAGAGACCCAGTACTTC

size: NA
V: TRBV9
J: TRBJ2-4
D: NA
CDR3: CASSVDSGGQAKNIQYF
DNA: TGTGCCAGCAGCGTAGACTCCGGGGGGCAGGCCAAAAACATTCAGTACTTC

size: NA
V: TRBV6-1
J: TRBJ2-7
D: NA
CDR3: CASSVTWEQYF
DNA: TGTGCCAGCAGCGTTACTTGGGAGCAGTACTTC

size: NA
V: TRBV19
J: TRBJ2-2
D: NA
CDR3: CASSTPRSLYTGELFF
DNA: TGTGCCAGTAGTACCCCGCGGTCATTGTACACCGGGGAGCTGTTTTTT

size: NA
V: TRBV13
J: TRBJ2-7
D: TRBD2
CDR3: CASSSEGGAGEQYF
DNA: TGTGCCAGCAGCTCGGAGGGAGGGGCTGGCGAGCAGTACTTC

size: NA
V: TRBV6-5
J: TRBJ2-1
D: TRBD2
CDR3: CASSLLAIRYNEQFF
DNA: TGTGCCAGCAGCTTACTAGCGATACGGTACAATGAGCAGTTCTTC

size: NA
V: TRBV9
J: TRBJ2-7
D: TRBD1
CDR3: CASSLGQGPYEQYF
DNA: TGTGCCAGCAGCCTCGGACAGGGGCCCTACGAGCAGTACTTC